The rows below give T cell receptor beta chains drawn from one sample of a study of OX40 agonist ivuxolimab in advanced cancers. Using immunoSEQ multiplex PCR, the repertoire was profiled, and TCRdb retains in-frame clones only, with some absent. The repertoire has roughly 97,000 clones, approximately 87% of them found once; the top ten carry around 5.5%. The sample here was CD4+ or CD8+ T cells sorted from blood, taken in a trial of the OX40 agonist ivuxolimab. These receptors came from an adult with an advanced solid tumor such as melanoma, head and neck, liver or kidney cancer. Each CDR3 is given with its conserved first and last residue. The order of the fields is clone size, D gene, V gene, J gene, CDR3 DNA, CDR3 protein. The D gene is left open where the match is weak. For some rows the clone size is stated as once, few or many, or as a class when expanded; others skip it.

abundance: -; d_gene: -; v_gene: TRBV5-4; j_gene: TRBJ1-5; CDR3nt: TGTGCCAGCAGCTTCTACTCCAGGGATCAGCCCCAGCATTTT; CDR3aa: CASSFYSRDQPQHF
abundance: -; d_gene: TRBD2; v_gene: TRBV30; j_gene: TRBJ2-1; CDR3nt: TGTGCCTGGAGTGTACGCGGGAGGGTCGACAATGAGCAGTTCTTC; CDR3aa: CAWSVRGRVDNEQFF
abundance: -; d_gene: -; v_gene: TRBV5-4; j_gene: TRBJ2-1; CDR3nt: TGTGCCAGCTCCCCGGGCGGACGAGAGGCCTCCTACAATGAGCAGTTCTTC; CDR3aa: CASSPGGREASYNEQFF
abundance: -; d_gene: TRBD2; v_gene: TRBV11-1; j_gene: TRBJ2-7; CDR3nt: TGTGCCAGCAGCTTAGCACCGACTAGCGGCAACGAGCAGTACTTC; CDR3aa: CASSLAPTSGNEQYF
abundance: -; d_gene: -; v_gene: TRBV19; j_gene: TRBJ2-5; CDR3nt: TGTGCCAGTAGTATGCTGGGGGCCCTGGCCCAAGAGACCCAGTACTTC; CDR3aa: CASSMLGALAQETQYF
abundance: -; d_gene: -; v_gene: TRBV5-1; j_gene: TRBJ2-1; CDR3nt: TGCGCCAGCAGCTTGGCGGTAAGCTCCTACAATGAGCAGTTCTTC; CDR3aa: CASSLAVSSYNEQFF
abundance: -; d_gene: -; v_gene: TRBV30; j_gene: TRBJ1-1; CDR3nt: TGTGCCTGGAGTCCTAGATCGAACACTGAAGCTTTCTTT; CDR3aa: CAWSPRSNTEAFF
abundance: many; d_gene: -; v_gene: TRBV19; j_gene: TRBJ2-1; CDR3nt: TGTGCCAGTAGTGAGGGTTTCGCCTACAATGAGCAGTTCTTC; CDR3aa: CASSEGFAYNEQFF
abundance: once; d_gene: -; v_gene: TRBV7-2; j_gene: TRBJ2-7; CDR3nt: TGTGCCAGCAGCTCGCGGACTGGGGAACGCGAGCAGTACTTC; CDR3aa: CASSSRTGEREQYF
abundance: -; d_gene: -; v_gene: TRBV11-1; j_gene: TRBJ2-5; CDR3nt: TGTGCCAGCAGCTTCTGGGGAGAGACCCAGTACTTC; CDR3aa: CASSFWGETQYF
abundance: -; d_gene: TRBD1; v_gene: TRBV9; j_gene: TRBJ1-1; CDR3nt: TGTGCCAGCAGCGTTCCGACAGGGCTGAACACTGAAGCTTTCTTT; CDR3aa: CASSVPTGLNTEAFF
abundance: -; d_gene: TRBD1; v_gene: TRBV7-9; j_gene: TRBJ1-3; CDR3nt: TGTGCCAGCAGCCTAAGAGGGGGCGCGGATGGAAACACCATATATTTT; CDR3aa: CASSLRGGADGNTIYF
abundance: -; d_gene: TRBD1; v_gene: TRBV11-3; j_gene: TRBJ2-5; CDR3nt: TGTGCCAGCCGCCCCCAGGGGGCCCAAGAGACCCAGTACTTC; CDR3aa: CASRPQGAQETQYF
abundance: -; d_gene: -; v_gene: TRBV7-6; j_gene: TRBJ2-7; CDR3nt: TGTGCCAGCAGCTTAGCCCGTCCCGGACGGCAGGGTCTCTACGAGCAGTACTTC; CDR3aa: CASSLARPGRQGLYEQYF
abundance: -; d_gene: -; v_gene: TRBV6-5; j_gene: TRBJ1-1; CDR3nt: TGTGCCAGCAGTTACTCTTTATCCGGCACTGAAGCTTTCTTT; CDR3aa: CASSYSLSGTEAFF
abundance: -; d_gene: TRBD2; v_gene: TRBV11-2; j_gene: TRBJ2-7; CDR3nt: TGTGCCAGCAGCCATCCGGCGGGGGGGCTTTACGAGCAGTACTTC; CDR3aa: CASSHPAGGLYEQYF
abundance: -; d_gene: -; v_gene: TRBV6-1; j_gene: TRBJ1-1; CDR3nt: TGTGCCAGCAGTGGGGGGACGGCAGGGAGGACTGAAGCTTTCTTT; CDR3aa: CASSGGTAGRTEAFF
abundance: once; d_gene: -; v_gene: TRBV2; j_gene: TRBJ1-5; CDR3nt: TGTGCCAGCAGAGAGTACCATAGCAATCAGCCCCAGCATTTT; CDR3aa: CASREYHSNQPQHF
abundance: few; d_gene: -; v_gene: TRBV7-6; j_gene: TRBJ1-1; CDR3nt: TGTGCCAGCAGCTCCAGGCAGGGTGCCACTGAAGCTTTCTTT; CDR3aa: CASSSRQGATEAFF
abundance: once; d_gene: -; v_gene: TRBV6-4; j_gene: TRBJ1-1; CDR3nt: TGTGCCAGCAGTGACTCCGGGGGAATCCTAAGTCGTACTTTCTTT; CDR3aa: CASSDSGGILSRTFF
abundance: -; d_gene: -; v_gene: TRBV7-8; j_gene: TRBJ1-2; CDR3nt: TGTGCCAGCAGCCCCGGCGGCGGGCGAAACTATGGCTACACCTTC; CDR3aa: CASSPGGGRNYGYTF
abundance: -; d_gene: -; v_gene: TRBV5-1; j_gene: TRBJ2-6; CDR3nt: TGCGCCAGCGCCAGGGGTCTGGGGGCCAACGTCCTGACTTTC; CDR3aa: CASARGLGANVLTF
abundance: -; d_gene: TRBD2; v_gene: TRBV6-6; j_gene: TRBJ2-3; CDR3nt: TGTGCCAGCAGTTACAGGTCTAGCGGGACTGCCACTACGCAGTATTTT; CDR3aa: CASSYRSSGTATTQYF
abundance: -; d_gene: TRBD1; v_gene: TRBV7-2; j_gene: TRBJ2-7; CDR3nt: TGTGCCAGCAGCCTGAACGGACAGGGCGGTTACGAGCAGTACTTC; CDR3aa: CASSLNGQGGYEQYF
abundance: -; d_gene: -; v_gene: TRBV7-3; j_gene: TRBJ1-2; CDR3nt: TGTGCCAGCAGCTTACAGGGTGGTTCGAAGAAAGGCTATGGCTACACCTTC; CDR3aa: CASSLQGGSKKGYGYTF
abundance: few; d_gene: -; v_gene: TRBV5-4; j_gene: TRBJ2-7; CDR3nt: TGTGCCAGCAGCTTGGGTGGGAGGAGCGACGAGCAGTACTTC; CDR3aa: CASSLGGRSDEQYF
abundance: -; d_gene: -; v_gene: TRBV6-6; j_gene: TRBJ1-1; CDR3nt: TGTGCCAGCAGTTCCCTATCCTCCATTGAAGCTTTCTTT; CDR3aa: CASSSLSSIEAFF
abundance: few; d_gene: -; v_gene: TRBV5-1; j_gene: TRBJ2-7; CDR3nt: TGCGCCAGCAGCTCAGGGATGGGGTACGAGCAGTACTTC; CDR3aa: CASSSGMGYEQYF
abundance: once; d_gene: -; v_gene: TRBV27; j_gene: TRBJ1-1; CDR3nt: TGTGCCAGCACACCACGGCATCCGACCATGAACACTGAAGCTTTCTTT; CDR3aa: CASTPRHPTMNTEAFF
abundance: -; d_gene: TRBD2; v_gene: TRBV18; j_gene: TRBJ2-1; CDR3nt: TGTGCCAGCTCACCGATCTTAGCGGGGGGGCACAATGAGCAGTTCTTC; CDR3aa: CASSPILAGGHNEQFF
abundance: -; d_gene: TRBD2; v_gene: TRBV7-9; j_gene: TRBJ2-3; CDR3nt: TGTGCCAGCAGCTTTCTGGCGGGAGTGGTCGGCACAGATACGCAGTATTTT; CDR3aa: CASSFLAGVVGTDTQYF
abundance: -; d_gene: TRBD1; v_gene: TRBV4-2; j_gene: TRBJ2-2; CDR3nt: TGTGCCAGCAGCCATATGGGAGGGGACAGGGCTAAACGAACAGCCGGGGAGCTGTTTTTT; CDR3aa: CASSHMGGDRAKRTAGELFF
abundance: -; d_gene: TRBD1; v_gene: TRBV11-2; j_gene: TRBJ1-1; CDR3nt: TGTGCCAGCAGCTGGTCCGGGACAGGGGGCACTGAAGCTTTCTTT; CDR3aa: CASSWSGTGGTEAFF
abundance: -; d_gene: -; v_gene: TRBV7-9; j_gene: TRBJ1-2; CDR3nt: TGTGCCAGCAGCTTAGGACAGGTCTTTGGCTACACCTTC; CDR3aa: CASSLGQVFGYTF
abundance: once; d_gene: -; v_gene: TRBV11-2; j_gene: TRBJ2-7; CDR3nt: TGTGCCAGCAGCTTAGCCCTCTACGAGCAGTACTTC; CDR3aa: CASSLALYEQYF
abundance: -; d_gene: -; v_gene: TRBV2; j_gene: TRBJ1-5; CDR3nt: TGTGCCAGCAGTGGAACACTTTATTTGGGGGGCAATCAGCCCCAGCATTTT; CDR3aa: CASSGTLYLGGNQPQHF
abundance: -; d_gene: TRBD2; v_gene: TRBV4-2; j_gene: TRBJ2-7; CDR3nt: TGTGCCAGCAGCCAAACCCGCCCCGGACTAGCGGTCTTC; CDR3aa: CASSQTRPGLAVF
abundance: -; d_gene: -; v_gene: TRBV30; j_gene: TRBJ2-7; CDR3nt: TGTGCCTGGAGTTCGAGCTCCTACGAGCAGTACTTC; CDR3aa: CAWSSSSYEQYF
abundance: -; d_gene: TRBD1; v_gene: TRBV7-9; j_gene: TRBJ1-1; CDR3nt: TGTGCCAGCAGCTTAGGGGGTGGGACAGGGGACACTGAAGCTTTCTTT; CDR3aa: CASSLGGGTGDTEAFF
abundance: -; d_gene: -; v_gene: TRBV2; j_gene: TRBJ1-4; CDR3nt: TGTGCCAGCATTGGAGGGGCCATCACTAATGAAAAACTGTTTTTT; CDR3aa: CASIGGAITNEKLFF
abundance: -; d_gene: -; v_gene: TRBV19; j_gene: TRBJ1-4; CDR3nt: TGTGCCAGTTCACGGGGCGGCTCTGAGGAAAAACTGTTTTTT; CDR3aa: CASSRGGSEEKLFF
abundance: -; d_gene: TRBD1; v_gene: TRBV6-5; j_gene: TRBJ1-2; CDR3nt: TGTGCCAGCTGGGAGGACAGGGGAATTGGCTACACCTTC; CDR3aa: CASWEDRGIGYTF
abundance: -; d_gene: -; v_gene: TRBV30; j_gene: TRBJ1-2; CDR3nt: TGTGCCAGGACAGCTCTTAACTATGGCTACACCTTC; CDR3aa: CARTALNYGYTF
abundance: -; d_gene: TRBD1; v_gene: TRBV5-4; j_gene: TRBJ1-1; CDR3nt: TGTGCCAGCAGCTTACAGGGGGGCGCTGAAGCTTTCTTT; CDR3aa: CASSLQGGAEAFF
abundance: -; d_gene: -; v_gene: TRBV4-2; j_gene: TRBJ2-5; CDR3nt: TGTGCCAGCAGCCAGGCTACAGGGTCCGAGACCCAGTACTTC; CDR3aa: CASSQATGSETQYF
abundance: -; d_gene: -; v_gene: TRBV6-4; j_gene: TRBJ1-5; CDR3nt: TGTGCCAGCAGTCCGACAGTAAATCAGCCCCAGCATTTT; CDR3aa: CASSPTVNQPQHF
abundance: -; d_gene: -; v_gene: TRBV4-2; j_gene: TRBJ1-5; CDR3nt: TGTGCCAGCAGCCAAGAAAGGGGGTCCGGACAGCCCCAGCATTTT; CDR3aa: CASSQERGSGQPQHF
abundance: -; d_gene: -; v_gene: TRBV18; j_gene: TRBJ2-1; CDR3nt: TGTGCCAGCTCACCGGCGGGGCAATGGGAGCAGTTCTTC; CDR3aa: CASSPAGQWEQFF
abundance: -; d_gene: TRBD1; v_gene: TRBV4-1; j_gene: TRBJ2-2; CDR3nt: TGCGCCAGCAACGCCCGCAAGAAGCCGGACAGGGCAGTTGCGAACACCGGGGAGCTGTTTTTT; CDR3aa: CASNARKKPDRAVANTGELFF
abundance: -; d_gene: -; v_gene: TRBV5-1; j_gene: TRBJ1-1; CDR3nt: TGCGCCAGCAGCTCGACGGGAATGAAGGACACTGAAGCTTTCTTT; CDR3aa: CASSSTGMKDTEAFF
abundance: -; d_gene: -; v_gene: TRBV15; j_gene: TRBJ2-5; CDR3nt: TGTGCCACCAGCAGAGATCCTGAAGTGGGGCAGACCCAGTACTTC; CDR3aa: CATSRDPEVGQTQYF
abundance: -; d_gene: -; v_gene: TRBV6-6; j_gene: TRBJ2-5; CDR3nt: TGTGCCAGCAGTTACGGGGAGACCCAGTACTTC; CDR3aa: CASSYGETQYF
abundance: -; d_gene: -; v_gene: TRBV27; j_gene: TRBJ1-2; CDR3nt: TGTGCCAGCAGTCCAAGGACAGACACCCATGGCTACACCTTC; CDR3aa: CASSPRTDTHGYTF
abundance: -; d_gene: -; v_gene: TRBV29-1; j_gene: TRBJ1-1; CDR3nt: TGCAGCGTGGCTCGGTATGGGGCTGTAGGCACTGAAGCTTTCTTT; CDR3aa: CSVARYGAVGTEAFF
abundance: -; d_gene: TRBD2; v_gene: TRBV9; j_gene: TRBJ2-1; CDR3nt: TGTGCCAGCAGCATGGGACTAGCAGGGGCCTACAATGAGCAGTTCTTC; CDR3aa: CASSMGLAGAYNEQFF